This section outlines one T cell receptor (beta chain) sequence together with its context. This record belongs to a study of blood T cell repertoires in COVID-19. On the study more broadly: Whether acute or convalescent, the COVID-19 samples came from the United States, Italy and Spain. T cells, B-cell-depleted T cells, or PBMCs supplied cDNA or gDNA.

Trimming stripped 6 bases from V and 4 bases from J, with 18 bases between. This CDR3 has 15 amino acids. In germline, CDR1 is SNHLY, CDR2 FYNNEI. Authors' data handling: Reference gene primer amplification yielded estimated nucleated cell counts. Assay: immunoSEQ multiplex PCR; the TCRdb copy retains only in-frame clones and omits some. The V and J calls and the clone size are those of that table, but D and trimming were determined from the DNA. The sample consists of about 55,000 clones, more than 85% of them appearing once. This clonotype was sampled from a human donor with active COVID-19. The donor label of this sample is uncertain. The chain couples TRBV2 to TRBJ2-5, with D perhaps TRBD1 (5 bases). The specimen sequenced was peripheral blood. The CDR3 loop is CASSSQALPPETQYF. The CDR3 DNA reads TGTGCCAGCAGCTCACAGGCCCTGCCGCCAGAGACCCAGTACTTC.